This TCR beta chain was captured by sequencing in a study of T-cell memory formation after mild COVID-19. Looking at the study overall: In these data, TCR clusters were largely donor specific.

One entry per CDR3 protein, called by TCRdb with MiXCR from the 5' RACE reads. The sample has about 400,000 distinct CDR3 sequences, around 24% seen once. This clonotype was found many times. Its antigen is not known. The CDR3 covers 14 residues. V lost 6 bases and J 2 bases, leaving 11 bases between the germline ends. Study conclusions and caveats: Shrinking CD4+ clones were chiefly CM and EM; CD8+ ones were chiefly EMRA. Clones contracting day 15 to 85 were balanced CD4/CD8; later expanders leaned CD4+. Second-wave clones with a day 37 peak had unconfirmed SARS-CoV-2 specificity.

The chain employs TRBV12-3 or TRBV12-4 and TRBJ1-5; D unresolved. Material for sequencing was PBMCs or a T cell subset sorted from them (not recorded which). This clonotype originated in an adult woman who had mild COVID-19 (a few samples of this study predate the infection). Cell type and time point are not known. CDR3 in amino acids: CASSIDKGNQPQHF. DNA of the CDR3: TGTGCCAGCAGCATAGACAAAGGCAATCAGCCCCAGCATTTT.